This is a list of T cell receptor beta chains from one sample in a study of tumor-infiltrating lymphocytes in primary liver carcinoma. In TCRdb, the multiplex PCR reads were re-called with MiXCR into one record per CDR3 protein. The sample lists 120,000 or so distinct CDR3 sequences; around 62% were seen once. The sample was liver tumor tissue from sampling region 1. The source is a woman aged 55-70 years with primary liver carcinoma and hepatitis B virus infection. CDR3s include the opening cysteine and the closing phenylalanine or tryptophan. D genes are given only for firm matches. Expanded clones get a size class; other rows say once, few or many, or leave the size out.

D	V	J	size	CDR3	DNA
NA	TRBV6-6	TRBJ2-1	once	CASRYGTTGGNEQFF	TGTGCTAGCAGATACGGGACAACGGGGGGTAATGAGCAGTTCTTC
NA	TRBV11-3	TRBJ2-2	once	CASSLVRGAGELFF	TGTGCCAGCAGCTTGGTTAGAGGGGCCGGGGAGCTGTTTTTT
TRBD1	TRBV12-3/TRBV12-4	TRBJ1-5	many	CASSLTGGGQPQHF	TGTGCCAGCAGCCTGACAGGGGGCGGGCAGCCCCAGCATTTT
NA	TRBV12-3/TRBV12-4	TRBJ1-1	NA	CASSLRRSHILGAFF	TGTGCCAGCAGTTTACGACGGTCCCATATTCTGGGAGCTTTCTTT
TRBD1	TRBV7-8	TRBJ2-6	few	CASSSRPPGQISGANVLTF	TGTGCCAGCAGCTCAAGGCCCCCGGGACAGATCTCTGGGGCCAACGTCCTGACTTTC
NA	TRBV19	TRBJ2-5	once	CASSRQSVQETQYF	TGTGCCAGTAGTAGACAGTCCGTCCAAGAGACCCAGTACTTC
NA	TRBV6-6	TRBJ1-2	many	CASSFPGRGGGYTF	TGTGCCAGCAGTTTCCCCGGCAGGGGAGGTGGCTACACCTTC
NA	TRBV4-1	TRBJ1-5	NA	CASSPGGQSHHF	TGCGCCAGCAGCCCCGGGGGTCAGTCCCATCATTTT
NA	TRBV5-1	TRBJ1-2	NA	CASSLAGGENYGYTF	TGCGCCAGCAGCTTGGCTGGGGGAGAGAACTATGGCTACACCTTC
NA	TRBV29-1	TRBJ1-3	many	CSGVRGNTIYF	TGCAGCGGGGTGCGGGGAAACACCATATATTTT
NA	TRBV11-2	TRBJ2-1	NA	CACSRLNPEVTNEQFF	TGTGCCTGCAGCCGACTAAACCCCGAGGTTACCAATGAACAGTTCTTC
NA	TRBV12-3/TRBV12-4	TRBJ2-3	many	CASSSSSVTDTQYF	TGTGCCAGCAGCTCGTCTAGCGTCACAGATACGCAGTATTTT
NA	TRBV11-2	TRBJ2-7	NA	CASNSDNTRYERYF	TGTGCCAGCAACTCAGACAACACGCGCTACGAGCGGTACTTC
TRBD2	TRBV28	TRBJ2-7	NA	CASRPGGGPFGERYF	TGTGCCAGCAGACCCGGGGGGGGACCGTTCGGCGAGCGGTACTTC
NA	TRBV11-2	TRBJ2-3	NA	CTSSFGSGTDTQYF	TGTACCAGCAGCTTCGGGAGTGGCACAGATACGCAGTATTTT
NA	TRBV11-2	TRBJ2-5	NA	CTSSRCAGPGSQETQCF	TGTACCAGCAGCCGTTGCGCCGGGCCCGGATCCCAAGAGACCCAGTGCTTC
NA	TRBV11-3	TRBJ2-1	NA	CASSSRGARAMGNEQCF	TGTGCCAGCAGCTCCCGGGGGGCGCGTGCCATGGGCAATGAGCAGTGCTTC
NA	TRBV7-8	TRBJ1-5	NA	CASNLRSHVSNQSQHF	TGTGCCAGCAACTTAAGGTCCCACGTTAGCAATCAGTCCCAGCATTTT
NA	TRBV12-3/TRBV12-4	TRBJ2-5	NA	CASMDGQETQYF	TGTGCCAGCATGGACGGCCAAGAGACACAGTACTTC
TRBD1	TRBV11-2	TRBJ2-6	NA	CASSSRGLGTNVLTF	TGTGCCAGTAGCTCCAGGGGGCTCGGGACCAACGTCCTGACTTTC
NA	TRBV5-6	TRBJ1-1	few	CASGRQDTEAFF	TGTGCCAGCGGTCGACAGGACACTGAAGCTTTCTTT
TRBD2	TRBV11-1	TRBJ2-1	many	CASSFNLGLAGTNEQFF	TGTGCCAGCAGTTTTAACCTTGGACTAGCGGGAACAAATGAGCAGTTCTTC
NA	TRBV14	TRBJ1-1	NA	CASNQDGRGRTEAFF	TGTGCCAGCAACCAAGATGGCAGGGGTCGGACTGAAGCTTTCTTT
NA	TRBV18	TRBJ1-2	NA	CASSTGQNYGHTF	TGTGCCAGCTCCACAGGGCAGAACTATGGCCACACCTTC
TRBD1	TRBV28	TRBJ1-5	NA	CASSLDRGNQPQHF	TGTGCCAGCAGTTTGGACAGGGGCAATCAGCCCCAGCATTTT
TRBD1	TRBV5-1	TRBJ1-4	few	CASSLEGTGNEKLFF	TGCGCCAGCAGCTTGGAGGGGACAGGGAATGAAAAACTGTTTTTT
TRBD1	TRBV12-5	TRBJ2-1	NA	CASGRRQGGSYNGQFF	TGTGCTAGTGGTCGACGACAGGGGGGGTCCTACAATGGGCAGTTCTTC
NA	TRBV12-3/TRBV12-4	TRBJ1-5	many	CASSFDRQPQHF	TGTGCCAGCAGTTTCGACAGACAGCCCCAGCATTTT
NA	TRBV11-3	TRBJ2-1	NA	CARSLGFGGLSYNEEFF	TGTGCCAGAAGTTTAGGGTTCGGCGGGCTTTCCTACAATGAGGAGTTCTTC
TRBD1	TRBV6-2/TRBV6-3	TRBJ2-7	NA	CASTFRQGRYYVQYF	TGTGCCAGCACCTTCCGACAGGGGCGATACTACGTGCAGTACTTC
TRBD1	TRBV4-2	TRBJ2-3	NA	CAGSQDPGQGTDTQCF	TGTGCCGGCAGCCAAGATCCGGGACAGGGCACAGATACGCAGTGTTTT
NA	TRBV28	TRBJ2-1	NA	CASSLGSQDYNEQFF	TGTGCCAGCAGTTTAGGTTCTCAGGATTACAATGAGCAGTTCTTC
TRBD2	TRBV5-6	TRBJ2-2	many	CASIKIAGTNTGELFF	TGTGCCAGCATCAAAATAGCGGGGACTAACACCGGGGAGCTGTTTTTT
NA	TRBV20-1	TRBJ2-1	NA	CSARDWGRGEQFF	TGCAGTGCTAGAGATTGGGGGCGGGGTGAGCAGTTCTTC
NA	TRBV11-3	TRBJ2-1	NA	CASQDQTNERFF	TGTGCCAGCCAGGACCAGACCAATGAGCGGTTCTTT
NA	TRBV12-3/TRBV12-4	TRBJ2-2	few	CASSLYPGELFF	TGTGCCAGCAGTTTATACCCCGGGGAGCTGTTTTTT
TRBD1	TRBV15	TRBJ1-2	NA	CATSSPGQGSYGYTF	TGTGCCACCAGCAGTCCAGGACAGGGGAGCTATGGCTACACCTTC
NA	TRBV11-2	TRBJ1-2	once	CASSPWTLGSGCTF	TGTGCCAGCAGCCCTTGGACACTGGGAAGTGGCTGCACCTTC
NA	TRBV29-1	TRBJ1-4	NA	CSAQGRIREKLFF	TGCAGCGCACAGGGACGGATCCGCGAAAAACTATTTTTT
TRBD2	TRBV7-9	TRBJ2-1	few	CASSHPRTSGNIEQFF	TGTGCCAGCAGCCACCCGCGGACTAGCGGGAACATTGAGCAGTTCTTC
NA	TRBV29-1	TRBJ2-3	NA	CSVEALGRLGVSRDTQYF	TGCAGCGTTGAAGCGTTGGGCAGGCTGGGGGTTAGTAGAGATACGCAGTATTTT
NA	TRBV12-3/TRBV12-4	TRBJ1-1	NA	CGSSFRLGSTEAFF	TGTGGCAGCAGTTTCAGACTGGGTAGCACTGAAGCTTTCTTT
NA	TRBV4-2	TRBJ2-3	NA	CASSQGVRPDTQYF	TGTGCCAGCAGCCAAGGGGTTAGACCAGATACCCAGTATTTT
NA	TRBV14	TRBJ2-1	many	CASSQGFEQFF	TGTGCCAGCAGCCAAGGCTTTGAGCAGTTCTTC
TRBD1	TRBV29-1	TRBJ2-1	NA	CSVRAGGNEQLF	TGCAGCGTGCGAGCAGGGGGCAATGAGCAGCTCTTC
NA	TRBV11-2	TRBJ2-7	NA	CASSSHLEQIYDQCF	TGTGCCAGCAGCTCTCACCTGGAACAGATTTACGATCAGTGCTTC
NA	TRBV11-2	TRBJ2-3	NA	CSSSLATGRRSTDTQYF	TGCTCCAGCAGCTTAGCAACGGGGAGAAGGAGCACAGATACGCAGTATTTT